Given below is one TCR beta chain in context. Its specificity is unknown. Libraries were prepared by immunoSEQ multiplex PCR; TCRdb keeps only in-frame clonotypes and omits some of them. The table shows 97,000 or so clones, with approximately 93% occurring only once. The data belong to a study of T cell responses to AZD1222 COVID-19 vaccine. Broader study findings: Baseline seropositivity characterized only six AZD1222 recipients. It was only after the peak T cell response that any repertoires were sampled.

The sample consisted of peripheral blood, taken 28 days after the second AZD1222 dose. This receptor was taken from an adult who received the AZD1222 COVID-19 vaccine.

For the CDR3, the DNA is TGCAGCGTTGATGATGGACTTAATGAAAAACTGTTTTTT. The encoded protein is CSVDDGLNEKLFF. This chain connects TRBV29-1 to TRBJ1-4; D gene unclear. The CDR3 totals 13 residues. The V gene lost 3 bases and the J gene lost 4 bases, with 9 bases spanning the gap. Per germline, CDR1 SQVTM and CDR2 ANQGSEA.